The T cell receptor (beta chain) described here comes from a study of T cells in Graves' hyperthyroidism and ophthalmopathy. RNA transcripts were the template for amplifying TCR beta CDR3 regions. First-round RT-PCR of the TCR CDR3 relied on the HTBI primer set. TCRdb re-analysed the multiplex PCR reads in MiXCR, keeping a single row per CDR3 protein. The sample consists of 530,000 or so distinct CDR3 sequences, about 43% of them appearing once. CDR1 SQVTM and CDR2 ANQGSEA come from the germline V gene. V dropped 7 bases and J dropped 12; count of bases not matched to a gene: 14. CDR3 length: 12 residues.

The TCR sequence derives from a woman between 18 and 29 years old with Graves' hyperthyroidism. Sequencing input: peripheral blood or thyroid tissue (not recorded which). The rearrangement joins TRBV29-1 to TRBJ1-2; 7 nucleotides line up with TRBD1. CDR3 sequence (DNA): TGCAGCGCCACAGGGGTTAACTCTGGAAACACCTTC. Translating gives CSATGVNSGNTF. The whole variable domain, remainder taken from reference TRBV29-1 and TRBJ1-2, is SAVISQKPSRDICQRGTSLTIQCQVDSQVTMMFWYRQQPGQSLTLIATANQGSEATYESGFVIDKFPISRPNLTFSTLTVSNMSPEDSSIYLCSATGVNSGNTFGSGTRLTVV.